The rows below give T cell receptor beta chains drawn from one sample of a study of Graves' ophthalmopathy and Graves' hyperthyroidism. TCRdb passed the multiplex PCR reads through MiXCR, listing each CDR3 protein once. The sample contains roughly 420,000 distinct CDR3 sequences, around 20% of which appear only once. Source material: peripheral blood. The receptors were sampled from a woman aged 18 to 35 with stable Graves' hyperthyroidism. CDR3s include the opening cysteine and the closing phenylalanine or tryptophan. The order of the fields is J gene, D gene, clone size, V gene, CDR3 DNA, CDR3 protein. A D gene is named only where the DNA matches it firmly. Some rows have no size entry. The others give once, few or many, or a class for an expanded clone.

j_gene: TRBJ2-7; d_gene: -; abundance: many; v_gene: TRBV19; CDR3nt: TGTGCCAGTAGCCTGGACCAACACTCCTACGAGCAGTACTTC; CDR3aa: CASSLDQHSYEQYF
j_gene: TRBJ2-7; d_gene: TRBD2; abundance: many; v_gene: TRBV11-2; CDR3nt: TGTGCCAGCAGCTTTGACCTTTTAGCGGGAGGGGAGTACTTC; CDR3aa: CASSFDLLAGGEYF
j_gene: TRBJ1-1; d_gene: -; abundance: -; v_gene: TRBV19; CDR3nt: TGTGCCAGTAGTCCGAGGCACGAGGCTGAAGCTTTCTTT; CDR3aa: CASSPRHEAEAFF
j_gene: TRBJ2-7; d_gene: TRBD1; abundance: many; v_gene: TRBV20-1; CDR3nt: TGCAGTTCGGGACAGCCCCCCTACGAGCAGTACTTC; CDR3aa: CSSGQPPYEQYF
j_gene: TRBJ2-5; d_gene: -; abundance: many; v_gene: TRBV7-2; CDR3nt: TGTGCCAGCAGCCCCCAGGGGGGGGTCCAGGAGACCCAGTACTTC; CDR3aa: CASSPQGGVQETQYF
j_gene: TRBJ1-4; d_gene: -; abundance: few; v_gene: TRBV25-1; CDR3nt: TGTGCCAGCAGTGAATCGGTACAGACAACTAATGAAAAACTGTTTTTT; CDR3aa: CASSESVQTTNEKLFF
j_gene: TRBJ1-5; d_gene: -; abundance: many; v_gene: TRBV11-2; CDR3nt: TGTGCCAGCAGCTTAGACAGGGCCAGTCGTCAGCCCCAGCATTTT; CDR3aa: CASSLDRASRQPQHF
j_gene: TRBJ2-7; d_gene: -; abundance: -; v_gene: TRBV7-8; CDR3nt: TGTGCCAGCGGGGCGGCGGGATATACCTACGAGCAGTACTTC; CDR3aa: CASGAAGYTYEQYF
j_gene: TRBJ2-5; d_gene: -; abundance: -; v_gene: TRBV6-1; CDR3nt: TGTGCCAGCAGGGAGCGGAGCCAAGAGACCCAGTACTTC; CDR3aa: CASRERSQETQYF
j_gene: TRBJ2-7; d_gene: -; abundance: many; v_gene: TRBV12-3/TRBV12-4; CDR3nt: TGTGCCAGCAGTTTAACTTCCGAGCAGTACTTC; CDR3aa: CASSLTSEQYF
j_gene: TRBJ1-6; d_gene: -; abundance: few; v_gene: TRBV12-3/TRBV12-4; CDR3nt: TGTGCCAGCAGTCCTAATCCGAGGAGCTCCTATAATTCACCCCTCCACTTT; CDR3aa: CASSPNPRSSYNSPLHF
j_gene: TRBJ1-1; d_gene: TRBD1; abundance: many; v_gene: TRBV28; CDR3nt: TGTGCCAGCACCTCAGGACGTAGGGGGCCACGTGGAACTGAAGCTTTCTTT; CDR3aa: CASTSGRRGPRGTEAFF
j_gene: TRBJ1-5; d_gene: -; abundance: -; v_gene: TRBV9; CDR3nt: TGTGCCAGCAGCGTACAGGGTTCGCGCAATCAGCCCCAGCATTTT; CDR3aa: CASSVQGSRNQPQHF
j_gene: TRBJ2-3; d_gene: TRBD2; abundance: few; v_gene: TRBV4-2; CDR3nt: TGTGCCAGCAGCCAAGAGCTAGCGGGAGGGACAGATACGCAGTATTTT; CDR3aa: CASSQELAGGTDTQYF
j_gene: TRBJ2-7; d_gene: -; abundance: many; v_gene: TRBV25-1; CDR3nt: TGTGCCAGCAGTGAAGGTACAGCCTACGAGCAGTACTTC; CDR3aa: CASSEGTAYEQYF
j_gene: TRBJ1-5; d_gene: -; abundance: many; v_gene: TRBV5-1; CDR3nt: TGCGCCAGCAGCTTGGGGGTTGGGGGCTATCAGCCCCAGCATTTT; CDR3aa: CASSLGVGGYQPQHF
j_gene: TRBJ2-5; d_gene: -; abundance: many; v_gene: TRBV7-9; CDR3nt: TGTGCCAGCAGCTTAGAGAACCATCGGACCCAGTACTTC; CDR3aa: CASSLENHRTQYF
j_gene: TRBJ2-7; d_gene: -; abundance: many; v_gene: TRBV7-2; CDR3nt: TGTGCCAGCAGCTTAGATGGGCGAGCATACGAGCAGTACTTC; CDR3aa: CASSLDGRAYEQYF
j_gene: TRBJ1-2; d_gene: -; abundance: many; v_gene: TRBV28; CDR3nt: TGTGCCAGCAGGGGGGGGCCGTACAGGTCCATCTATGGCTACACCTTC; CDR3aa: CASRGGPYRSIYGYTF
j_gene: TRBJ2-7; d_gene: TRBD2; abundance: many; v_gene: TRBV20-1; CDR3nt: TGCAGTGCTTATCACCGGACTAGCGGAGCCTACGAGCAGTACTTC; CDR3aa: CSAYHRTSGAYEQYF
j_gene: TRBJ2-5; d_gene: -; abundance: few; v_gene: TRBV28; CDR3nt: TGTGCCAGCAGTTTTCACGGGAAACAAGAGACCCAGTACTTC; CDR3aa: CASSFHGKQETQYF
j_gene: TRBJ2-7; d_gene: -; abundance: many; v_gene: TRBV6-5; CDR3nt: TGTGCCAGCAGCTCCATCGACAGTACCCACGAGCAGTACTTC; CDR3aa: CASSSIDSTHEQYF
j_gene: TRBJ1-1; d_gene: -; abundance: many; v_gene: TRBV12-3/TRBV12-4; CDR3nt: TGTGCCAGTGGGGGGGGGTTGGGCACTGAAGCTTTCTTT; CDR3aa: CASGGGLGTEAFF
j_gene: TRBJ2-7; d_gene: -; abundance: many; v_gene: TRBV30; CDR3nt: TGTGCCTGGGACGACCGCTACGAGCAGTACTTC; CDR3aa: CAWDDRYEQYF
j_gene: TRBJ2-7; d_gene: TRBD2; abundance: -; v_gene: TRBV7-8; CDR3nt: TGTGCCAGCAGCCCGACTAGCGGGAGTTCCGACGAGCAGTACTTC; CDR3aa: CASSPTSGSSDEQYF
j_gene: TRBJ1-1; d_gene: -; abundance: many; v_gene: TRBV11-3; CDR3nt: TGTGCCAGCAGCATCGGGGCCTCCACGGAAGCTTTCTTT; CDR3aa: CASSIGASTEAFF